This TCR beta chain was obtained from a study of type 1 and type 2 diabetes patients. General observations from the study: A median of one highly-expanded CD4+ clone, covering under 4% of reads, occurred in type 2 diabetes. Between type 2 diabetes and control samples, V and J usage averaged around 0.97 correlation. In CD4+ and CD8+ T cells, type 2 diabetes diversity exceeded type 1.

Details on this clonotype: Its cognate antigen is unknown.

This CDR3 has 15 residues. The ends were cut back, 5 bases at V and 4 bases at J, with 16 bases in the middle. Germline CDR1 reads SGHTA; CDR2 reads FQGTGA. Genomic DNA was the PCR template. A primer set of 30 forward and 13 reverse primers amplified the CDR3. TCRdb independently ran MiXCR on the multiplex PCR reads; one entry per CDR3 protein. The sample shows 250,000 or so distinct CDR3 sequences, around 47% of them seen only once. This receptor was identified in a man aged 18 to 35 with type 2 diabetes. Sequencing was carried out using peripheral blood mononuclear cells (PBMCs). The chain couples TRBV7-3 to TRBJ2-3; D possibly corresponds to TRBD1 (6 bases). The CDR3 protein is CASSTMGAGADTQYF. The CDR3 coding sequence is TGTGCCAGCAGCACCATGGGGGCTGGTGCAGATACGCAGTATTTT. Full variable domain (missing parts from reference TRBV7-3 and TRBJ2-3): GAGVSQTPSNKVTEKGKYVELRCDPISGHTALYWYRQSLGQGPEFLIYFQGTGAADDSGLPNDRFFAVRPEGSVSTLKIQRTERGDSAVYLCASSTMGAGADTQYFGPGTRLTVL.